These T cell receptor beta chains were read from a single sample in a study of spatial heterogeneity in lung cancer. TCRdb called the 5' RACE reads again in MiXCR, with one record for every CDR3 protein. The table has 17,000 or so distinct CDR3 sequences, about 20% seen once. The material sequenced was PBMCs, taken at surgery. These receptors originate from a female donor with early-stage non-small cell lung cancer. Both conserved end residues are trimmed from each CDR3.

CDR3: ASSPQRGEDGYT; V: TRBV7-2; J: TRBJ1-2
CDR3: ASSYSATGALNSPLH; V: TRBV6-6; J: TRBJ1-6
CDR3: ASSLGLVNEQF; V: TRBV28; J: TRBJ2-1
CDR3: SARDTEVSYNEQF; V: TRBV20-1; J: TRBJ2-1
CDR3: ASRSPAYADYDYGYT; V: TRBV28; J: TRBJ1-2
CDR3: ATNQPPNGYT; V: TRBV19; J: TRBJ1-2
CDR3: ASRQIGGKGGYT; V: TRBV6-2/TRBV6-3; J: TRBJ1-2
CDR3: ASSLVVGDSPLH; V: TRBV7-9; J: TRBJ1-6
CDR3: SASSVAGDTDTQY; V: TRBV20-1; J: TRBJ2-3
CDR3: ASSAQGYT; V: TRBV28; J: TRBJ1-2
CDR3: ASSFKRGSKNIQY; V: TRBV28; J: TRBJ2-4
CDR3: ASSILAGVSYEQY; V: TRBV19; J: TRBJ2-7
CDR3: ASSSTSGEAKQY; V: TRBV2; J: TRBJ2-7
CDR3: ASRPTSGRSDTQY; V: TRBV3-1; J: TRBJ2-3
CDR3: ASSLDGQYEQY; V: TRBV7-9; J: TRBJ2-7
CDR3: SARSLGLGYNEQF; V: TRBV20-1; J: TRBJ2-1
CDR3: ASRGMYEQY; V: TRBV28; J: TRBJ2-7
CDR3: ASSIVQGGSPLH; V: TRBV7-9; J: TRBJ1-6
CDR3: SPRDRRTYEQY; V: TRBV20-1; J: TRBJ2-7
CDR3: ASSFEAGGQETQY; V: TRBV12-3/TRBV12-4; J: TRBJ2-5
CDR3: ASSPLGGMRGSNQPQH; V: TRBV6-5; J: TRBJ1-5
CDR3: ASVEGGPSGANVLT; V: TRBV28; J: TRBJ2-6
CDR3: ASSPPGRYGYT; V: TRBV7-2; J: TRBJ1-2
CDR3: ASSRDRGSYEQY; V: TRBV2; J: TRBJ2-7
CDR3: ASSPIVDTEAF; V: TRBV12-3/TRBV12-4; J: TRBJ1-1
CDR3: ASSLPDSNYGYT; V: TRBV7-9; J: TRBJ1-2
CDR3: ASSPRNQPQH; V: TRBV6-2/TRBV6-3; J: TRBJ1-5
CDR3: ASSFYTEAF; V: TRBV11-2; J: TRBJ1-1
CDR3: ASSQFTNGQF; V: TRBV14; J: TRBJ2-1
CDR3: ASSYVSGGSTDTQY; V: TRBV6-6; J: TRBJ2-3
CDR3: ASSLYGVYEQY; V: TRBV5-6; J: TRBJ2-7
CDR3: SADSGLNQPQH; V: TRBV20-1; J: TRBJ1-5
CDR3: ASSIPLGYYT; V: TRBV28; J: TRBJ1-2